The clone carrying this T cell receptor (beta chain) was counted only a few times. V trimming: 3 bases; J trimming: 4 bases; junction bases outside the gene matches: 7. CDR3 length equals 16 residues. The source of the sample is a study of T-cell reconstitution after alpha-beta-depleted transplantation in children. The TCRbeta library was prepared with unique molecular identifiers. In TCRdb, the PCR reads were re-called with MiXCR into one record per CDR3 protein. The sample has about 72,000 distinct CDR3 sequences; around 7.9% are singletons. This receptor was obtained from a human donor who donated a stem cell graft to a child with acute lymphoblastic leukemia. The chain uses TRBV23-1 and TRBJ2-3; TRBD1 matches at 10 bases. TRBV23-1 carries the ORF label, with uncertain function. The sample in question was PBMCs from the stem cell graft donor, obtained from the stem cell graft. CDR3 DNA: TGCGCCAGCAGTCACCGGGACAGGGGAGGGCCAGATACGCAGTATTTT. Amino acids: CASSHRDRGGPDTQYF.